Given below is one T cell receptor beta chain in context. As yet, its antigen is unknown. This entry is derived from a study of graft-versus-host responses after intestinal transplantation. Study-wide context: Induction using anti-thymocyte globulin, followed by tacrolimus and steroids for roughly 3 years, was given to all recipients.

Data came from immunoSEQ multiplex PCR; TCRdb stores just in-frame clones and leaves some out. The data hold nearly 95,000 clones, with just over 90% observed a single time. Germline-derived CDR1 and CDR2 are ENHRY and SYGVKD. Trimming stripped 0 bases from V and 6 bases from J, with 11 bases between. CDR3 length: 14 amino acids. Findings and caveats of the study: High graft-versus-host to host-versus-graft clonal ratios were found in allografts of patients who had graft-donor T cell macrochimerism. Detected in recipient marrow were GvH clones, some of which were first observed in ileum or blood.

The sequence derives from a human donor who received an intestinal transplant. V usage is TRBV10-3 and J usage is TRBJ1-2; TRBD1 is a possible D gene (5 bases). This specimen was unstimulated CD8+ T cells sorted from spleen or lymph node cells, taken before intestinal transplant. The CDR3 sequence is CAISESHSGDGYTF. In DNA, the CDR3 is TGTGCCATCAGTGAGTCTCATTCGGGGGATGGCTACACCTTC.